The 12 T cell receptor beta chains below were found in one sample sequenced in a study of T-cell reconstitution after alpha-beta-depleted transplantation in children. Preparing the TCRbeta library involved the use of unique molecular identifiers. TCRdb re-called the PCR reads through MiXCR, storing one row per CDR3 protein. The data show 440,000 or so distinct CDR3 sequences, 43% seen once. The input for sequencing was PBMCs, taken before TCRalphabeta/CD19-depleted stem cell transplant. The receptors were gathered from a girl aged 2-10 years with aplastic anemia, due to receive a stem cell transplant.

V gene TRBV20-1 combines with J gene TRBJ2-2, with TRBD1 matching 8 bases. The length of the CDR3 is 13 residues. Germline V gene sequence: CDR1 DFQATT, CDR2 SNEGSKA (reference sequence). Unmatched junction bases numbered 3, after V lost 3 bases and J lost 6 bases. The CDR3: CSARQGASGELFF. The DNA of the CDR3 is TGCAGTGCTAGGCAGGGGGCTTCCGGGGAGCTGTTTTTT.

This clonotype has at least ten counts. The V call is TRBV20-1, the J call TRBJ2-7; D could derive from TRBD1 or TRBD2 (5 bases each). The V gene lost 0 bases and the J gene lost 6 bases, with 15 bases spanning the gap. This CDR3 contains 14 residues. In germline, CDR1 is DFQATT, CDR2 SNEGSKA (reference sequence). The CDR3 spells CSARENGAVGEQYF. CDR3 in DNA: TGCAGTGCTAGAGAGAACGGGGCGGTCGGCGAGCAGTACTTC.

The chain uses TRBV20-1 and TRBJ1-5; tentative D call: TRBD1 (5 bases). The V end was cut by 0 bases, the J end by 3 bases, with 21 bases between. From germline, CDR1 is DFQATT and CDR2 SNEGSKA (reference sequence). The length of the CDR3 is 18 residues. CDR3 region: CSAREIGGRLSSNQPQHF. DNA of the CDR3: TGCAGTGCTAGAGAAATCGGGGGGAGATTGAGCTCCAATCAGCCCCAGCATTTT.

In nucleotides, the CDR3 is TGTGCCAGCAGTCCTAGAGCAGCCGGCTATGGCTACACCTTC. Its translation: CASSPRAAGYGYTF. The V call is TRBV12-3 or TRBV12-4, the J call TRBJ1-2; no clear D gene. The CDR3 has 14 residues. Trimming removed 5 bases from V and 4 bases from J, with 14 bases in between.

This clonotype was observed a handful of times. This rearrangement joins TRBV4-2 to TRBJ2-7; 15 bases map to TRBD2. Germline loops: CDR1 LGHNA, CDR2 YNFKEQ. The length of the CDR3 is 16 residues. With 4 bases clipped from V and 5 bases from J, the junction kept 6 bases outside the gene matches. The DNA of the CDR3 is TGTGCCAGCAGCCCGGGACTAGCGGGAGGTAGAAACGAGCAGTACTTC. Residues: CASSPGLAGGRNEQYF.

This clonotype has ten or more counts. The chain couples TRBV3-1 to TRBJ2-4; possible D gene TRBD2, 5 bases. Germline values: CDR1 LGHDT, CDR2 YNNKEL (reference sequence). The V end lost 3 bases, the J end lost 6 bases, and 12 bases lay between the germline ends. The CDR3 consists of 14 residues. The CDR3 here is CASSQAAEGNIQYF. The CDR3 nucleotides read TGTGCCAGCAGCCAGGCAGCGGAAGGAAACATTCAGTACTTC.

This CDR3 is CSATSTSGSYEQYF. The CDR3 bases are TGCAGTGCTACAAGCACTAGCGGGTCCTACGAGCAGTACTTC. This chain connects TRBV20-1 to TRBJ2-7; 9 bases align to TRBD2. There are 14 residues in the CDR3. With V trimmed by 4 bases and J by 1 base, 5 bases remained unmatched. Germline loops: CDR1 DFQATT, CDR2 SNEGSKA (reference sequence).

This clonotype was seen many times. This chain connects TRBV5-1 to TRBJ2-3; a possible D gene is TRBD1 (6 bases). The CDR3 runs 19 residues. Germline V CDR1 and CDR2: SGHRS, YFSETQ. V was pared by 1 base and J by 0 bases, with 21 bases between. CDR3 loop: CASSLLETGQPPSTDTQYF. As DNA, the CDR3 is TGCGCCAGCAGCTTGTTGGAAACAGGGCAACCACCAAGCACAGATACGCAGTATTTT.

The chain is built from TRBV28 and TRBJ1-6; weak D call: TRBD1 (5 bases). Per the germline V gene, CDR1 is MDHEN and CDR2 is SYDVKM. Trimming pared 6 bases from V and 11 bases from J, leaving 14 bases between. This CDR3 comprises 13 residues. CDR3 DNA: TGTGCCAGCAGCTTGGCAGGGTTGCCACCCCTCCACTTT. Its translation: CASSLAGLPPLHF. Variable domain in full (rest from reference TRBV28 and TRBJ1-6): DVKVTQSSRYLVKRTGEKVFLECVQDMDHENMFWYRQDPGLGLRLIYFSYDVKMKEKGDIPEGYSVSREKKERFSLILESASTNQTSMYLCASSLAGLPPLHFGNGTRLTVT.

In DNA, the CDR3 is TGTGCCAGCAGCCCCACCGAGGTGGCTGAAGCTTTCTTT. Translating gives CASSPTEVAEAFF. The chain carries TRBV7-6 and TRBJ1-1; no definite D call. The CDR3 loop spans 13 amino acids. V shed 5 bases and J shed 6 bases, with 13 bases lying between them. CDR1 and CDR2 from the germline V gene are SGHVS and FNYEAQ.

This clonotype was counted between two and nine times. The chain carries TRBV10-3 and TRBJ1-3, with D unclear. The CDR3 extends over 15 amino acids. V was pared by 6 bases and J by 0 bases, with 12 bases between. Germline CDR1 and CDR2: ENHRY and SYGVKD. As DNA, the CDR3 is TGTGCCATCAGACCCGAGGAATACTCTGGAAACACCATATATTTT. Encoded protein: CAIRPEEYSGNTIYF.

This chain joins TRBV7-2 and TRBJ2-7, with TRBD2 identical over 9 bases. The ends lost 0 bases at V and 1 base at J; junction bases unmatched: 7. This CDR3 comprises 17 residues. Germline V gene sequence: CDR1 SGHTA, CDR2 FQGNSA. The CDR3 region is CASSLAYIAGESYEQYF. In DNA form, the CDR3 reads TGTGCCAGCAGCTTAGCTTATATAGCGGGAGAGTCCTACGAGCAGTACTTC.